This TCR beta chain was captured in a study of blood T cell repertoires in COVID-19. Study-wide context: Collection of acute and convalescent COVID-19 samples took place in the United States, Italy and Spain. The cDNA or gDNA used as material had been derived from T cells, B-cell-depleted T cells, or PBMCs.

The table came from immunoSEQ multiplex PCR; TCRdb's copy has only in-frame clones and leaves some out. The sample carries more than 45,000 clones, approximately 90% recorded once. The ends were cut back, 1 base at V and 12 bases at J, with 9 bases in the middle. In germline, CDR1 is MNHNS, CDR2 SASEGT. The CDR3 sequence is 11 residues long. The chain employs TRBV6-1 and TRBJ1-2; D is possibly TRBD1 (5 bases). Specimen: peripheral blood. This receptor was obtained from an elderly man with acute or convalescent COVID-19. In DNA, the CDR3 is TGTGCCAGCAGTGAAGGGGGGGTTCACACCTTC. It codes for CASSEGGVHTF.